This T cell receptor (beta chain) is drawn from a study of T cell responses to AZD1222 COVID-19 vaccine. Study conclusions and caveats: A reported finding is that nearly half of spike-specific TCRs target unmutated variant regions. Seropositive at baseline were only a handful of AZD1222 recipients.

Some clones are missing from TCRdb's copy, which holds only in-frame ones; the method was immunoSEQ multiplex PCR. Counted here are under 200,000 clones, approximately 92% occurring once; the ten biggest clones make up 1.6%. CDR1 is KGHSY, CDR2 FQNENV, per germline. The CDR3 has 16 amino acids. V was cut by 3 bases and J by 5 bases, with 19 bases left in between. Of note for this clone: Its matching antigen is unknown.

This chain joins TRBV16 and TRBJ1-1; D remains unclear. This sequence originates from an adult in good health. Here the sequenced sample was peripheral blood, taken on day 0 of AZD1222 vaccination. The DNA of the CDR3 is TGTGCCAGCAGCCATTCGGAAAGGCTTAGTAGAACTGAAGCTTTCTTT. Translated, it gives CASSHSERLSRTEAFF.